The T cell receptor (beta chain) described here comes from a study of blood T cell repertoires in COVID-19. About the study: Nucleic acid was either cDNA or gDNA, and it came from T cells, B-cell-depleted T cells, or PBMCs.

The authors' processing: Amplification with reference gene primers provided the estimates of nucleated cell counts. Only in-frame clones appear in the TCRdb table, and some are missing; sequencing was by immunoSEQ multiplex PCR. Clonal size and the V and J genes are those of that table, whereas D and trimming came from the DNA. The data contain around 260,000 clones, around nine tenths of them singletons. Seattle-derived patients entered the study during active infection and were followed longitudinally. From germline, CDR1 is GTSNPN and CDR2 SVGIG (reference sequence). The CDR3 spans 13 residues. The trim removed 7 bases at V and 15 bases at J, leaving 10 bases unmatched.

This TCR was recovered from a woman aged 60-70 years with COVID-19, enrolled during active disease. Material for sequencing was peripheral blood. V usage is TRBV30 and J usage is TRBJ1-6; 12 bases are shared with TRBD1. The CDR3 DNA sequence: TGTGCCTCCGCGGGACAGGGGGCAACTCTCCTCCACTTT. This translates into CASAGQGATLLHF.